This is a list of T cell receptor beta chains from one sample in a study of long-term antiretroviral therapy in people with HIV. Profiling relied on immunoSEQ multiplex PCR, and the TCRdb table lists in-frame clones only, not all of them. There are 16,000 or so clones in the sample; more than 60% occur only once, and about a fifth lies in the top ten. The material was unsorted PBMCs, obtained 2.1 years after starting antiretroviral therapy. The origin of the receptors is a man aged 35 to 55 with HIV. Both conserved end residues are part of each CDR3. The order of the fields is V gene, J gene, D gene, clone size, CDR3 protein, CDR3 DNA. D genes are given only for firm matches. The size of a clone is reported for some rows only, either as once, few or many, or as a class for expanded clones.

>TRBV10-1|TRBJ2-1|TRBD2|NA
CASSASGSYNEQFF
TGCGCCAGCAGTGCTAGCGGGTCCTACAATGAGCAGTTCTTC
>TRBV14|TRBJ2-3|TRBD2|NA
CASSLTSGGLDTQYF
TGTGCCAGCAGCCTGACTAGCGGGGGGTTAGATACGCAGTATTTT
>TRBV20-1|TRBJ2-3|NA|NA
CSAEIVDTQYF
TGCAGTGCCGAGATCGTGGATACGCAGTATTTT
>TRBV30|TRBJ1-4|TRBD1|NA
CAWSGGQGSTNEKLFF
TGTGCCTGGAGTGGGGGACAGGGATCAACTAATGAAAAACTGTTTTTT
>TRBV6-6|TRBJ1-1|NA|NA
CASNLGVNTEAFF
TGTGCCAGCAACTTAGGGGTGAACACTGAAGCTTTCTTT
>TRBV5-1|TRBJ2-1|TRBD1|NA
CASSLAGTGVYNEQFF
TGCGCCAGCAGCTTGGCCGGGACAGGGGTGTACAATGAGCAGTTCTTC
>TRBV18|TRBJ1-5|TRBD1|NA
CASSPKPGQGYETGNQPQHF
TGTGCCAGCTCACCCAAACCGGGACAGGGGTATGAAACTGGCAATCAGCCCCAGCATTTT
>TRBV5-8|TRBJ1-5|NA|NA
CASSLAGRGQGQPQHF
TGTGCCAGCAGCTTGGCGGGGAGGGGCCAGGGGCAGCCCCAGCATTTT
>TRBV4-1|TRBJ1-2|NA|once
CASSQDSQGGYGYTF
TGCGCCAGCAGCCAAGATTCACAGGGAGGCTATGGCTACACCTTC
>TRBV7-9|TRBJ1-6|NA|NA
CASSFRGVTNSPLHF
TGTGCCAGCAGCTTCCGGGGGGTGACTAATTCACCCCTCCACTTT
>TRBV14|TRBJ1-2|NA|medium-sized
CASSQDFIYGYTF
TGTGCCAGCAGCCAAGATTTTATCTATGGCTACACCTTC
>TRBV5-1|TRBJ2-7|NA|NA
CASLDTDSYEQYF
TGCGCCAGCCTAGATACGGATTCCTACGAGCAGTACTTC
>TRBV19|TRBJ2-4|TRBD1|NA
CASRTGTAKNIQYF
TGTGCCAGCCGAACCGGGACAGCTAAAAACATTCAGTACTTC
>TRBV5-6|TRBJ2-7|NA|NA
CASSLQARAYEQYF
TGTGCCAGCAGCTTGCAGGCCAGGGCTTACGAGCAGTACTTC
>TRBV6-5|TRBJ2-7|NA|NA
CASSYLYEQYF
TGTGCCAGCAGCTATCTCTACGAGCAGTACTTC
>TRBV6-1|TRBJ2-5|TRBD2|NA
CASSGSGGMGETQYF
TGTGCCAGCAGCGGTAGCGGGGGAATGGGAGAGACCCAGTACTTC
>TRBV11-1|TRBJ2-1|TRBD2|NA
CASSLTGLAGTQFF
TGTGCCAGCAGCTTAACCGGACTAGCGGGGACTCAGTTCTTC
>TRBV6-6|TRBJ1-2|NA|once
CASSRQGVANYGYTF
TGTGCCAGCAGTCGTCAAGGGGTTGCTAACTATGGCTACACCTTC
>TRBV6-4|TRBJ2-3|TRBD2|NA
CASSDSTSGGRSSTDTQYF
TGTGCCAGCAGTGACTCTACTAGCGGGGGGCGATCTAGCACAGATACGCAGTATTTT
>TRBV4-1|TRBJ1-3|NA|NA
CASSRLPPTALSGNTIYF
TGCGCCAGCAGCCGTCTCCCCCCGACAGCCCTCTCTGGAAACACCATATATTTT
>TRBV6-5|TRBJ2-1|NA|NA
CASSKTYTGLEQFF
TGTGCCAGCAGTAAGACCTATACTGGGCTTGAGCAGTTCTTC
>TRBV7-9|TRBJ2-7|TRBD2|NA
CASSPELAGPASYEQYF
TGTGCCAGCAGCCCCGAGCTAGCGGGGCCAGCTTCCTACGAGCAGTACTTC
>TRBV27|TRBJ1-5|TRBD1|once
CASSDVDRGNQPQHF
TGTGCCAGCAGCGACGTGGACAGGGGAAATCAGCCCCAGCATTTT
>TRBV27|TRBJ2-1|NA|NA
CASSLSGDDNEQFF
TGTGCCAGCAGTTTATCGGGGGACGACAATGAGCAGTTCTTC
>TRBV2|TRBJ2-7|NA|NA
CASSEGDREYEQYF
TGTGCCAGCAGTGAAGGGGACCGCGAATACGAGCAGTACTTC
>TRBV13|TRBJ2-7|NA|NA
CASSFRGTSYEQYF
TGTGCCAGCAGCTTCAGGGGTACCTCCTACGAGCAGTACTTC
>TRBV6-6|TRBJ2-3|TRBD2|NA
CASSYRPSGGSDTQYF
TGTGCCAGCAGTTACCGGCCTAGCGGGGGCTCAGATACGCAGTATTTT
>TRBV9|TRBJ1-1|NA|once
CASSALLHRVPQAFF
TGTGCCAGCAGCGCCTTACTACACAGGGTCCCACAAGCTTTCTTT
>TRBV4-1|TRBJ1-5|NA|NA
CASSHRQGPQHF
TGCGCCAGCAGCCACCGCCAAGGGCCCCAGCATTTT
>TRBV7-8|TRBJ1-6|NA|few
CASSLASITGLNSPLHF
TGTGCCAGCAGCTTAGCGAGTATCACAGGCCTCAATTCACCCCTCCACTTT
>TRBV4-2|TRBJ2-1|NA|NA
CASSQASGASYNEQFF
TGTGCCAGCAGCCAAGCGTCGGGGGCTTCATACAATGAGCAGTTCTTC
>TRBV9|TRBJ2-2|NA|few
CASSVGGGGVGAGELFF
TGTGCCAGCAGCGTAGGAGGTGGGGGAGTCGGAGCCGGGGAGCTGTTTTTT
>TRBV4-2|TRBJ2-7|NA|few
CASSPLGGQDEQYF
TGTGCCAGCAGCCCCTTGGGGGGCCAAGACGAGCAGTACTTC
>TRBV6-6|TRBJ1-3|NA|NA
CASSQDTGNTIYF
TGTGCCAGCAGTCAGGACACTGGAAACACCATATATTTT
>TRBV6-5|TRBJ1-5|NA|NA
CASSSKRGGGDQPQHF
TGTGCCAGCAGTTCCAAACGTGGGGGGGGAGATCAGCCCCAGCATTTT